This TCR beta chain was recorded in a study of Graves' ophthalmopathy and Graves' hyperthyroidism. The germline V and J ends were trimmed by 8 bases and 0 bases, with 11 bases remaining between them. This CDR3 spans 13 amino acids. Germline CDR1 is MGHRA and CDR2 is YSYEKL. Amplification of the TCR beta CDR3 regions used RNA transcripts (as template). RT-PCR in the first round used HTBI primers; a second-round multiplex PCR followed. TCRdb re-derived calls from the multiplex PCR reads in MiXCR, one entry per CDR3 protein. This sample has about 370,000 distinct CDR3 sequences; about a sixth occur once, and the top ten carry roughly 2.4%.

The chain joins TRBV4-1 to TRBJ2-7; tentatively, D is TRBD1 (5 bases). This clonotype was obtained from an adult woman with stable Graves' hyperthyroidism. The material sequenced was peripheral blood. The CDR3 bases are TGCGCCAGCTCATCACAGGTCTCCTACGAGCAGTACTTC. Amino acid sequence: CASSSQVSYEQYF.